The sequence of this T cell receptor beta chain was determined in a study of CD8+ T cells in alopecia areata. The CDR3 is made up of 14 amino acids. CDR1 and CDR2 (germline): MNHNY, SVGAGI (reference sequence). Trimming removed 6 bases from V and 1 base from J, with 10 bases in between. Sample treatment: oral pan-JAK inhibitor, 5-10 mg twice daily. Reverse transcription of extracted RNA yielded cDNA, which provided the sequencing template. Assay used: immunoSEQ multiplex PCR; TCRdb lists only in-frame clones, some missing. The table shows under 350,000 clones, with nearly 60% occurring only once. The rearrangement uses TRBV6-6 and TRBJ1-5; no definite D call. Here the sequenced sample was CD4+ T cells sorted from blood, taken at week 24, from a patient treated with tofacitinib. This receptor was obtained from a human donor with alopecia areata. CDR3 coding DNA: TGTGCCAGCAGCCAAACATCCAGCAATCAGCCCCAGCATTTT. Translation: CASSQTSSNQPQHF.